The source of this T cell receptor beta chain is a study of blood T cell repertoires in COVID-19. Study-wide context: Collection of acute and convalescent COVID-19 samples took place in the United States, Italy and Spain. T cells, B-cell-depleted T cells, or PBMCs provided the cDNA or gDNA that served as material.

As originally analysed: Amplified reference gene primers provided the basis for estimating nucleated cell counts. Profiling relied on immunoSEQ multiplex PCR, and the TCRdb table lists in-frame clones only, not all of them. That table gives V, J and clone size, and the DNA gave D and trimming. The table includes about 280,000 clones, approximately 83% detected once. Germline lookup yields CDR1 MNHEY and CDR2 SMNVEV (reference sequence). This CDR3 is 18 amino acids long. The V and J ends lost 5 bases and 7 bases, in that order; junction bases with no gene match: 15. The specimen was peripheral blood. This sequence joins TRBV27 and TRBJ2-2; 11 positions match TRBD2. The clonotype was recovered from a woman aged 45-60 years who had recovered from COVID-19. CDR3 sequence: CASSPIAGGLKGYGELFF. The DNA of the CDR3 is TGTGCCAGCAGTCCAATAGCGGGGGGGCTAAAGGGCTACGGGGAGCTGTTTTTT.